The 10 T cell receptor beta chains presented below share a single source sample, sequenced in a study of blood T cell repertoires in COVID-19. This table comes from immunoSEQ multiplex PCR, and its TCRdb copy is limited to in-frame clones, with some not included. Of over 150,000 clones listed, about 87% are singletons. Sequenced: peripheral blood. Source of these receptors: a man between 60 and 70 years old with COVID-19, enrolled during active disease.

This clone came up once. The gene calls are TRBV5-3 and TRBJ2-7; TRBD1 is a possible D gene (6 bases). TRBV5-3 is marked as an open reading frame, function uncertain. The CDR3 consists of 18 residues. Trimming cost V 3 bases and J 4 bases, with 26 bases left between them. CDR3 DNA: TGTGCCAGAAGCTCCGTAAAGACGAAGACAGGACCTTCATACGAGCAGTACTTC. This gives the protein CARSSVKTKTGPSYEQYF.

The chain is built from TRBV6-5 and TRBJ1-5; D remains ambiguous. CDR1 MNHEY and CDR2 SVGAGI come from the germline V gene. V gave up 2 bases and J gave up 4 bases, with 6 bases separating them. The CDR3 has 13 amino acids. The DNA for the CDR3 is TGTGCCAGCAGTTACCAGAAAAATCAGCCCCAGCATTTT. This codes for CASSYQKNQPQHF.

The chain couples TRBV19 to TRBJ2-4; 9 bases fit TRBD2. Germline-derived CDR1 and CDR2 are LNHDA and SQIVND (reference sequence). This CDR3 is built from 15 residues. With 4 bases clipped from V and 2 bases from J, the junction kept 3 bases outside the gene matches. DNA of the CDR3: TGTGCCAGTAGTACGCGGGAGGGCCCCAAAAACATTCAGTACTTC. Translating gives CASSTREGPKNIQYF.

The rearrangement uses TRBV7-2 and TRBJ2-1; unclear D gene. With 5 bases removed from V and 0 bases from J, the gap between germline ends came to 11 bases. The germline V gene encodes CDR1 SGHTA and CDR2 FQGNSA. There are 15 residues in the CDR3. CDR3 sequence (DNA): TGTGCCAGCAGCGAGCTCGCGAGCTCCTACAATGAGCAGTTCTTC. Translated, it gives CASSELASSYNEQFF.

The chain recombines TRBV6-4 with TRBJ2-1; unclear D gene. Germline V lookup: CDR1 MRHNA, CDR2 SNTAGT. V lost 2 bases, J lost 5 bases, and 7 bases lay in between. This CDR3 contains 13 residues. The CDR3 DNA follows: TGTGCCAGCAGTGACCTGGCAGACAATGAGCAGTTCTTC. Translation: CASSDLADNEQFF.

CDR3 DNA: TGTGCCAGCAGTTCCTCCGGGACTAGCGGTTACAATGAGCAGTTCTTC. Translating it yields CASSSSGTSGYNEQFF. J is TRBJ2-1 and V is TRBV28, with 11 bases fitting TRBD2. CDR3 size: 16 residues. Germline assignment: CDR1 MDHEN and CDR2 SYDVKM. Trimming cost V 4 bases and J 4 bases; bases outside gene matches: 6.

Only a few counts were recorded for this clone. The J gene is TRBJ2-3, the V gene TRBV5-1; D might be TRBD1 (5 bases). V was pared by 4 bases and J by 2 bases, with 8 bases between. The CDR3 contains 13 residues. The germline CDR1 and CDR2 sequences are SGHRS and YFSETQ. The CDR3 sequence: CASSQQDTDTQYF. The CDR3 region has the DNA TGCGCCAGCAGCCAACAGGACACAGATACGCAGTATTTT.

V usage is TRBV6-5 and J usage is TRBJ1-6; 7 bases are a match to TRBD1. With V trimmed by 9 bases and J by 7 bases, 9 bases remained unmatched. This CDR3 has 14 residues. Germline assignment: CDR1 MNHEY and CDR2 SVGAGI. DNA for the CDR3: TGTGCCAGTTTTTCTCGGGACAGAAATTCACCCCTCCACTTT. Protein: CASFSRDRNSPLHF.

This clone was recorded only once. Here the CDR3 DNA reads TGTGCCACCTCCAGTAATTCGTACGAGCAGTACTTC. This sequence encodes CATSSNSYEQYF. The V and J genes are TRBV24-1 and TRBJ2-7, with D unresolved. This CDR3 region has 12 residues. Between the trimmed V and J ends, which lost 9 bases and 4 bases, there was a span of 12 bases. Germline V gene sequence: CDR1 KGHDR, CDR2 SFDVKD.

V and J are TRBV3-1 (or the pseudogene TRBV3-2) and TRBJ1-2; D is undetermined. CDR1 LGHDT and CDR2 YNNKEL come from the germline V gene (reference sequence). The CDR3 extends over 14 amino acids. With 3 bases removed from V and 4 bases from J, the gap between germline ends came to 12 bases. CDR3 protein: CASSQSRYGYGYTF. For the CDR3, the DNA is TGTGCCAGCAGCCAGTCGAGGTATGGCTATGGCTACACCTTC.